The 30 T cell receptor beta chains given below trace back to one sample, sequenced in a study of Graves' ophthalmopathy and Graves' hyperthyroidism. Investigators amplified TCR beta CDR3 regions from RNA transcripts. The library came from an HTBI-primed first-round RT-PCR and a second-round multiplex PCR. In TCRdb, the multiplex PCR reads were re-called with MiXCR into one record per CDR3 protein. The table lists roughly 420,000 distinct CDR3 sequences, around a fifth of them singletons, with roughly 3.2% in the top ten. The specimen was peripheral blood. The origin of the receptors is a woman under 30 with stable Graves' hyperthyroidism.

This clonotype appeared many times. The gene calls are TRBV6-2 or TRBV6-3 and TRBJ2-7; possibly TRBD1 or TRBD2 for D (6 bases each). CDR3 size: 16 residues. The ends were cut back, 2 bases at V and 6 bases at J, with 20 bases in the middle. CDR1 and CDR2 (germline): MNHEY, SVGEGT. In DNA form, the CDR3 reads TGTGCCAGCAGTTACCCCTCGGACCAAAGGGGGGTCGAGCAGTACTTC. Amino acid sequence: CASSYPSDQRGVEQYF.

This sequence joins TRBV27 and TRBJ2-3; D possibly uses TRBD1 or TRBD2 (7 bases each). This CDR3 contains 16 residues. Germline CDR1 reads MNHEY; CDR2 reads SMNVEV (reference sequence). Trimming took off 5 bases at V and 6 bases at J, with 21 bases between the two ends. The DNA for the CDR3 is TGTGCCAGCAGTGCCAGGGGGGGAGGGCCCTGGGATACGCAGTATTTT. Its protein product is CASSARGGGPWDTQYF.

The chain links TRBV12-3 or TRBV12-4 to TRBJ2-7; D possibly corresponds to TRBD2 (5 bases). The CDR3 contains 14 residues. V dropped 7 bases and J dropped 10 bases, with 23 bases sitting between them. The CDR3 DNA reads TGTGCCAGCACTTTTAGCGCGAGGGCCGCCGATCAGTACTTC. Its protein product is CASTFSARAADQYF.

At least ten counts were recorded for this clonotype. V usage is TRBV7-8 and J usage is TRBJ2-7, with a tentative D call TRBD1 (6 bases). There are 16 residues in the CDR3. V lost 4 bases, J lost 7 bases, and 23 bases lay in between. CDR1 is SGHVS, CDR2 FQNEAQ, per germline. CDR3 bases: TGTGCCAGCAGCTCCGCGCGCGGACAGCTACTCGGGGAGCAGTACTTC. Translated: CASSSARGQLLGEQYF.

The chain is built from TRBV12-3 or TRBV12-4 and TRBJ2-4; the match to TRBD2 covers 13 bases. CDR3 length: 19 amino acids. V shed 0 bases and J 6 bases; nucleotides not matched to a gene: 11. In nucleotides, the CDR3 is TGTGCCAGCAGTTTAGCGCGCGGGACTAGCGGGGCCTCCATAAACATTCAGTACTTC. Its translation: CASSLARGTSGASINIQYF.

Points on this clonotype: Germline and junction disagree at one end, which may indicate a read error. The chain couples TRBV2 to TRBJ1-5, with a weak D call TRBD1 (5 bases). Germline CDR1 and CDR2: SNHLY and FYNNEI. CDR3 length: 15 amino acids. CDR3 sequence reads: CVSRVTEHSNQPQHF. The CDR3, as DNA: TGTGTCAGCAGAGTGACAGAGCATAGCAATCAGCCCCAGCATTTT.

This clonotype has a count of ten or more. This CDR3 reads CASSLGDAGNQPQHF. CDR3 bases: TGTGCCAGCAGCTTAGGGGACGCGGGCAATCAGCCCCAGCATTTT. The chain has TRBV7-8 and TRBJ1-5; possibly TRBD1 for D (5 bases). The germline V gene has CDR1 SGHVS and CDR2 FQNEAQ. V lost 1 base to trimming and J lost 2 bases, with 9 bases between them. CDR3 length: 15 amino acids.

This clonotype has ten or more counts. The gene calls are TRBV12-3 or TRBV12-4 and TRBJ1-6; 8 bases fit TRBD1. V was pared by 4 bases and J by 9 bases, with 8 bases of the junction left unmatched. This CDR3 contains 15 residues. In nucleotides, the CDR3 is TGTGCCAGCAGTTCCTCCGGACAGGGCATTTCACCCCTCCACTTT. Its protein is CASSSSGQGISPLHF.

This clonotype came up many times. The gene calls are TRBV29-1 and TRBJ2-2; D is tentatively TRBD1 or TRBD2 (5 bases each). The germline V gene encodes CDR1 SQVTM and CDR2 ANQGSEA. The CDR3 runs 14 residues. Trimming took off 4 bases at V and 6 bases at J, with 15 bases between the two ends. In nucleotides, the CDR3 is TGCAGCGTTGTGGGATCGCGAGGGGCCGGGGAGCTGTTTTTT. The encoded protein is CSVVGSRGAGELFF.

A few counts support this clonotype. The rearrangement uses TRBV20-1 and TRBJ2-2; D gene ambiguous. The germline V and J ends were trimmed by 3 bases and 0 bases, with 5 bases remaining between them. Per the germline V gene, CDR1 is DFQATT and CDR2 is SNEGSKA (reference sequence). The CDR3 loop spans 13 amino acids. The CDR3 loop is CSASSSNTGELFF. DNA of the CDR3: TGCAGTGCTAGTTCCTCGAACACCGGGGAGCTGTTTTTT.

This clonotype was observed at least ten times. V is TRBV9 and J is TRBJ2-5; D unclear. The V gene's germline CDR1 is SGDLS and CDR2 YYNGEE. V lost 0 bases and J 0 bases, leaving 3 bases between the germline ends. CDR3 size: 13 residues. CDR3 bases: TGTGCCAGCAGCGTAGCAGACCAAGAGACCCAGTACTTC. It encodes CASSVADQETQYF.

This clonotype was seen ten or more times. The chain has TRBV6-5 and TRBJ2-7; 13 bases match TRBD2. The CDR3 totals 11 residues. Germline V lookup: CDR1 MNHEY, CDR2 SVGAGI. V shed 6 bases, J shed 13 bases, and the junction held 3 bases outside the gene matches. CDR3 DNA sequence: TGTGCCAGCAGGGGACTAGCGGGAATTTACTTC. It specifies CASRGLAGIYF.

This clonotype has ten or more counts. CDR3 in DNA: TGTGCCAGCTGCTGCAACCCCTTGGTCACTGAAGCTTTCTTT. This translates into CASCCNPLVTEAFF. V gene TRBV7-6 combines with J gene TRBJ1-1, with no clear D. This CDR3 comprises 14 residues. The germline V gene encodes CDR1 SGHVS and CDR2 FNYEAQ. V was cut by 8 bases and J by 4 bases, with 17 bases left in between.

This clonotype came up many times. The chain combines TRBV28 with TRBJ2-7, with D possibly being TRBD1 (6 bases). Germline V lookup: CDR1 MDHEN, CDR2 SYDVKM. The CDR3 is made up of 15 amino acids. V dropped 1 base and J dropped 1 base, with 11 bases sitting between them. As DNA, the CDR3 is TGTGCCAGCAGTTTATTCCAGGGGTTTTCCTACGAGCAGTACTTC. Translated, it gives CASSLFQGFSYEQYF.

With respect to this clonotype: A much bigger clone sits one base away, suggesting this may be a read error. The rearrangement links TRBV27 to TRBJ2-5; 7 nucleotides agree with TRBD1. The ends lost 5 bases at V and 3 bases at J; junction bases unmatched: 0. Germline loops: CDR1 MNHEY, CDR2 SMNVEV (reference sequence). CDR3 length equals 12 residues. In DNA form, the CDR3 reads TGTGCCAGCAGTGGGACAGAAGAGACCCAGTACTTC. Translating it yields CASSGTEETQYF.

This clonotype was counted ten times or more. The J gene is TRBJ2-5, the V gene TRBV28, with D unresolved. There are 13 residues in the CDR3. Trimming removed 8 bases from V and 5 bases from J, with 15 bases in between. In germline, CDR1 is MDHEN, CDR2 SYDVKM. CDR3 loop: CASDMRHGETQYF. In DNA, the CDR3 is TGTGCCAGCGATATGCGGCACGGGGAGACCCAGTACTTC.

This clonotype was counted many times. V gene TRBV28 combines with J gene TRBJ2-7, with D possibly matching TRBD1 (6 bases). V was trimmed by 5 bases and J by 1 base, leaving 18 bases between them. CDR3 length: 16 amino acids. Germline loops: CDR1 MDHEN, CDR2 SYDVKM. This chain's CDR3 is CASSTIAGTPSYEQYF. The CDR3 DNA reads as TGTGCCAGCAGTACAATAGCCGGGACACCATCCTACGAGCAGTACTTC.

This clonotype came up a few times. V gene TRBV27 combines with J gene TRBJ1-2; the D is unclear. V lost 1 base and J 4 bases, leaving 19 bases between the germline ends. CDR1 is MNHEY and CDR2 is SMNVEV in the germline V gene (reference sequence). The CDR3 extends over 17 amino acids. This chain's CDR3 is CASSLLPVRRGPYGYTF. CDR3 in DNA: TGTGCCAGCAGTTTATTACCCGTCCGCCGGGGTCCCTATGGCTACACCTTC.

The rearrangement uses TRBV20-1 and TRBJ1-2; 9 bases map to TRBD1. Germline CDR1 DFQATT, CDR2 SNEGSKA (reference sequence). CDR3 length: 13 amino acids. The ends lost 2 bases at V and 5 bases at J; junction bases unmatched: 3. CDR3 sequence (DNA): TGCAGTGCTAGAATGGACAGGGGATATGGCTACACCTTC. This translates into CSARMDRGYGYTF.

The sample holds many counts of this clonotype. The chain recombines TRBV19 with TRBJ1-5; no definite D call. Trimming took off 4 bases at V and 5 bases at J, with 9 bases between the two ends. The CDR3 sequence is 13 residues long. Germline CDR1 LNHDA, CDR2 SQIVND (reference sequence). CDR3 region: CASSTLQDQPQHF. Written as DNA, the CDR3 is TGTGCCAGTAGTACGCTGCAAGATCAGCCCCAGCATTTT.

This clonotype was seen ten or more times. The V call is TRBV12-3 or TRBV12-4, the J call TRBJ2-7; 9 bases map to TRBD1. V lost 6 bases, J lost 2 bases, and 11 bases stayed unmatched. The CDR3 length is 16 residues. The chain's CDR3 is CASSSLNRGLAYEQYF. CDR3 coding DNA: TGTGCCAGCAGCTCACTGAACAGGGGGCTGGCCTACGAGCAGTACTTC.

The chain combines TRBV6-2 or TRBV6-3 with TRBJ2-7; perhaps TRBD2 as D (5 bases). Germline loops: CDR1 MNHEY, CDR2 SVGEGT. V lost 2 bases and J lost 3, with 8 bases in between. CDR3 size: 13 residues. The CDR3: CASSYGLFYEQYF. The CDR3 DNA reads TGTGCCAGCAGTTACGGACTCTTCTACGAGCAGTACTTC.

Concerning this clonotype: The junction differs from germline at one of its ends, possibly a read error. The chain recombines TRBV3-1 with TRBJ1-1; D unclear. The germline V gene encodes CDR1 LGHDT and CDR2 YNNKEL (reference sequence). The CDR3 runs 14 residues. CDR3: CASSQDAWNTEAFF. The CDR3 DNA sequence: TGTGCCAGCAGCCAAGATGCGTGGAACACTGAAGCTTTTTTT. Full variable domain (remainder filled in from reference TRBV3-1 and TRBJ1-1): DTAVSQTPKYLVTQMGNDKSIKCEQNLGHDTMYWYKQDSKKFLKIMFSYNNKELIINETVPNRFSPKSPDKAHLNLHINSLELGDSAVYFCASSQDAWNTEAFFGQGTRLTVV.

The chain recombines TRBV12-5 with TRBJ2-5, with 12 bases that match TRBD2. The CDR3 loop spans 17 amino acids. CDR1 is LGHNT and CDR2 is FRNRAP in the germline V gene. The junction had 8 bases not matched to a gene; V was cut back by 5 bases and J by 1 base. CDR3 DNA sequence: TGTGCTAGTGGTGCACAGACTAGCGGGAGTGGCCAAGAGACCCAGTACTTC. It specifies CASGAQTSGSGQETQYF.

This clonotype was counted many times. The gene calls are TRBV12-3 or TRBV12-4 and TRBJ1-1; D unclear. The V gene lost 0 bases and the J gene lost 7 bases, with 9 bases spanning the gap. The CDR3 is 13 amino acids. The CDR3 DNA reads as TGTGCCAGCAGTTTAGCGCAACTAGGTGAAGCTTTCTTT. This gives the protein CASSLAQLGEAFF.

This rearrangement joins TRBV12-3 or TRBV12-4 to TRBJ1-1; D remains unclear. V lost 1 base, J lost 5 bases, and 11 bases lay in between. The CDR3 runs 14 residues. In DNA form, the CDR3 reads TGTGCCAGCAGTTTAGGGCAGGAGAGTACTGAAGCTTTCTTT. Encoded protein: CASSLGQESTEAFF.

There are many counts of this clonotype. In DNA, the CDR3 is TGTGCCAGCAGCTTAGGGACCAATCAGCCCCAGCATTTT. It yields the protein CASSLGTNQPQHF. The chain recombines TRBV7-6 with TRBJ1-5; D is unresolved. Germline CDR1 SGHVS, CDR2 FNYEAQ. The CDR3 has 13 residues. V lost 1 base to trimming and J lost 3 bases, with 4 bases between them.

In the case of this clonotype: The DNA is omitted, as the CDR3 cannot be located on it reliably, and the CDR3 follows TCRdb's listing. This chain joins TRBV12-3 or TRBV12-4 and TRBJ2-7; the D call of TRBD2 is as the table states it, not checked on the DNA. Ends included, the CDR3 has 17 residues. The CDR3: CASSSSGWASRSYEQYF.

This clonotype has at least ten counts. The J gene is TRBJ1-2, the V gene TRBV29-1; TRBD1 matches 8 bases. Losses at the gene ends were 2 bases for V and 5 bases for J; bases not matched to a gene: 7. The CDR3 sequence is 14 residues long. Germline assignment: CDR1 SQVTM and CDR2 ANQGSEA. DNA for the CDR3: TGCAGCGTTGAACCACAGGGGGACGATTATGGCTACACCTTC. It encodes CSVEPQGDDYGYTF.

This clonotype appeared many times. The rearrangement joins TRBV20-1 to TRBJ2-2; D is unclear. The CDR3 runs to 17 residues. Per germline, CDR1 DFQATT and CDR2 SNEGSKA (reference sequence). The V end lost 0 bases, the J end lost 2 bases, and 16 bases lay between the germline ends. The DNA of the CDR3 is TGCAGTGCTAGAGAGGCGAAGACGGTCCATAACACCGGGGAGCTGTTTTTT. The encoded protein is CSAREAKTVHNTGELFF.